The clone carrying this TCR beta chain was seen more than once but under ten times. Other DNA sequences in the sample encode the same CDR3. This sample is part of a study of cytomegalovirus exposure and HLA in healthy donors. PCR used 60 Vbeta primers and 13 Jbeta primers. The method was immunoSEQ multiplex PCR; TCRdb's version includes in-frame clones alone and lacks a portion of them. Of 150,000 to 200,000 clones listed, roughly 83% are singletons. Germline trimming cut 3 bases from V and 2 bases from J; bases unmatched to any gene: 3. CDR3 length: 14 residues. Per the germline V gene, CDR1 is KGHSH and CDR2 is LQKENI.

Material for sequencing was PBMCs. The rearrangement joins TRBV18 to TRBJ2-7; TRBD1 aligns across 8 bases. The clonotype comes from a woman aged 45-60 years in good health and CMV-seronegative. The CDR3 spells CASSPGQGPYEQYF. In DNA form, the CDR3 reads TGTGCCAGCTCACCCGGACAGGGCCCCTACGAGCAGTACTTC.